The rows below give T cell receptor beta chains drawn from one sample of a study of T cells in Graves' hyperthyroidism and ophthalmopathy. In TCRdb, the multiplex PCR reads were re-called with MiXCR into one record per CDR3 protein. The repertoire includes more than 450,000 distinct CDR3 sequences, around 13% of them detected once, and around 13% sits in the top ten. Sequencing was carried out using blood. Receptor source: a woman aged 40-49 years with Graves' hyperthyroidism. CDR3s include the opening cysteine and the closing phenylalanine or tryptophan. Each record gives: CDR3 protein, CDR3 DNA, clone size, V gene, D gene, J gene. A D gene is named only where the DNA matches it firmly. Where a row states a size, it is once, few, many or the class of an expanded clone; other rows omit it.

CDR3: CASSRGYSTDTQYF
DNA: TGCGCCAGCAGTCGGGGGTATAGCACAGATACGCAGTATTTT
size: many
V: TRBV5-1
D: -
J: TRBJ2-3

CDR3: CASSFTSGRRKGQETQYF
DNA: TGTGCCAGCAGCTTCACTAGCGGGAGGAGGAAAGGGCAAGAGACCCAGTACTTC
size: many
V: TRBV11-2
D: TRBD2
J: TRBJ2-5

CDR3: CASSLGQSTEKLFF
DNA: TGCGCCAGCAGCTTGGGACAGAGTACTGAAAAACTGTTTTTT
size: -
V: TRBV5-1
D: -
J: TRBJ1-4

CDR3: CASIQSWADGELFF
DNA: TGTGCCAGCATCCAAAGCTGGGCAGACGGGGAGCTGTTTTTT
size: many
V: TRBV12-3/TRBV12-4
D: -
J: TRBJ2-2

CDR3: CSASPLAGNSYEQYF
DNA: TGCAGTGCTAGCCCTCTAGCGGGCAACTCCTACGAGCAGTACTTC
size: many
V: TRBV20-1
D: TRBD2
J: TRBJ2-7

CDR3: CASSYPGGEANVLTF
DNA: TGTGCCAGCAGTTATCCCGGGGGGGAGGCCAACGTCCTGACTTTC
size: -
V: TRBV6-9
D: TRBD2
J: TRBJ2-6

CDR3: CASSPGQGDYTF
DNA: TGCGCCAGCAGCCCGGGACAGGGAGACTACACCTTC
size: -
V: TRBV5-1
D: TRBD1
J: TRBJ1-2

CDR3: CASSLERPTQYF
DNA: TGCGCCAGCAGCTTAGAGCGGCCTACGCAGTATTTT
size: many
V: TRBV5-1
D: -
J: TRBJ2-3

CDR3: CASSLSQGQETQYF
DNA: TGTGCCAGCAGTTTATCACAGGGCCAAGAGACCCAGTACTTC
size: many
V: TRBV28
D: -
J: TRBJ2-5

CDR3: CASSVFGREASTDTQYF
DNA: TGTGCCAGCAGTGTGTTCGGGCGGGAGGCCAGCACAGATACGCAGTATTTT
size: many
V: TRBV2
D: TRBD2
J: TRBJ2-3

CDR3: CASSPGQGISLEQYF
DNA: TGTGCCAGCAGCCCGGGACAGGGGATTTCTCTCGAGCAGTACTTC
size: few
V: TRBV3-1
D: TRBD1
J: TRBJ2-7

CDR3: CASSPPGQGRRDEQYF
DNA: TGTGCCAGCAGCCCTCCTGGACAGGGAAGACGCGACGAGCAGTACTTC
size: many
V: TRBV7-2
D: TRBD1
J: TRBJ2-7

CDR3: CAWSVSSGMTDTQYF
DNA: TGTGCCTGGAGTGTATCTAGCGGGATGACAGATACGCAGTATTTT
size: few
V: TRBV30
D: TRBD2
J: TRBJ2-3

CDR3: CASSGDLSYGYTF
DNA: TGTGCCAGCAGTGGAGATCTTAGCTATGGCTACACCTTC
size: -
V: TRBV2
D: -
J: TRBJ1-2

CDR3: CASSEETGEPEQYF
DNA: TGTGCCAGCAGTGAGGAAACAGGGGAACCCGAGCAGTACTTC
size: many
V: TRBV2
D: TRBD1
J: TRBJ2-7

CDR3: CSGPGPLENIQYF
DNA: TGCAGCGGACCGGGGCCCTTAGAAAACATTCAGTACTTC
size: -
V: TRBV20-1
D: -
J: TRBJ2-4

CDR3: CASGLAGTGIQETQYF
DNA: TGTGCTAGTGGTTTGGCCGGGACAGGGATACAAGAGACCCAGTACTTC
size: -
V: TRBV12-5
D: TRBD1
J: TRBJ2-5

CDR3: CASSTGSMMNTEAFF
DNA: TGTGCCAGCAGCACAGGGAGCATGATGAACACTGAAGCTTTCTTT
size: many
V: TRBV2
D: -
J: TRBJ1-1

CDR3: CASRARAYNEQFF
DNA: TGTGCCAGTAGAGCCAGGGCATACAATGAGCAGTTCTTC
size: -
V: TRBV19
D: -
J: TRBJ2-1

CDR3: CASSSTTNTEAFF
DNA: TGTGCCAGCAGTTCTACAACGAACACTGAAGCTTTCTTT
size: many
V: TRBV28
D: -
J: TRBJ1-1

CDR3: CASRPPGDGGELFF
DNA: TGTGCCAGCAGACCCCCAGGGGATGGCGGGGAGCTGTTTTTT
size: many
V: TRBV3-1
D: -
J: TRBJ2-2

CDR3: CASSQLGLAGGIPYEQYF
DNA: TGCGCCAGCAGCCAGCTGGGACTAGCGGGAGGTATCCCCTACGAGCAGTACTTC
size: -
V: TRBV4-1
D: TRBD2
J: TRBJ2-7

CDR3: CAWSVGASGLTDTQYF
DNA: TGTGCCTGGAGTGTAGGTGCGTCGGGACTCACAGATACGCAGTATTTT
size: many
V: TRBV30
D: -
J: TRBJ2-3

CDR3: CAWRDVGGPLHF
DNA: TGTGCCTGGAGAGATGTGGGCGGACCCCTCCACTTT
size: many
V: TRBV30
D: -
J: TRBJ1-6

CDR3: CASGWGLAGVEQFF
DNA: TGTGCTAGTGGTTGGGGTTTGGCGGGAGTTGAGCAGTTCTTC
size: many
V: TRBV12-5
D: TRBD2
J: TRBJ2-1

CDR3: CASSDWGLAQHF
DNA: TGTGCCAGCAGCGATTGGGGGCTCGCCCAGCATTTT
size: few
V: TRBV6-1
D: -
J: TRBJ1-5

CDR3: CASSFSLAGKSLAKNIQYF
DNA: TGTGCCAGCAGTTTTTCGTTGGCAGGAAAATCACTAGCCAAAAACATTCAGTACTTC
size: many
V: TRBV12-3/TRBV12-4
D: -
J: TRBJ2-4

CDR3: CASSWKGSTDTQYF
DNA: TGTGCCAGCAGCTGGAAGGGCAGCACAGATACGCAGTATTTT
size: -
V: TRBV13
D: -
J: TRBJ2-3

CDR3: CSASTTGFQETQYF
DNA: TGCAGTGCGTCCACGACAGGGTTCCAAGAGACCCAGTACTTC
size: many
V: TRBV20-1
D: TRBD1
J: TRBJ2-5

CDR3: CASSPPMGNYGYTF
DNA: TGTGCCAGCTCACCACCGATGGGGAACTATGGCTACACCTTC
size: -
V: TRBV18
D: -
J: TRBJ1-2

CDR3: CASSPRPGLAGPNEQFF
DNA: TGTGCCAGTAGTCCCAGACCGGGACTAGCGGGACCCAATGAGCAGTTCTTC
size: -
V: TRBV19
D: TRBD2
J: TRBJ2-1

CDR3: CASSYLGELYGYTF
DNA: TGTGCCAGCAGTTACCTCGGGGAACTCTATGGCTACACCTTC
size: many
V: TRBV6-2/TRBV6-3
D: -
J: TRBJ1-2

CDR3: CASSSWGTSTDTQYF
DNA: TGTGCCAGCAGTTCGTGGGGGACTAGCACAGATACGCAGTATTTT
size: many
V: TRBV12-3/TRBV12-4
D: -
J: TRBJ2-3

CDR3: CASSDPRDPTGELFF
DNA: TGTGCCAGCAGCGACCCCAGGGACCCCACCGGGGAGCTGTTTTTT
size: -
V: TRBV5-5
D: -
J: TRBJ2-2

CDR3: CASSRREPANYGYTF
DNA: TGTGCCAGCAGCAGACGTGAGCCAGCCAACTATGGCTACACCTTC
size: many
V: TRBV6-1
D: -
J: TRBJ1-2

CDR3: CASRDPGSWGYTF
DNA: TGTGCCAGCAGAGACCCGGGAAGCTGGGGCTACACCTTC
size: few
V: TRBV27
D: -
J: TRBJ1-2

CDR3: CASSTPPGTYNEQFF
DNA: TGTGCCAGCAGTACACCCCCCGGGACTTACAATGAGCAGTTCTTC
size: many
V: TRBV2
D: -
J: TRBJ2-1

CDR3: CASMRTPNTGELFF
DNA: TGTGCCAGCATGCGGACTCCGAACACCGGGGAGCTGTTTTTT
size: -
V: TRBV27
D: -
J: TRBJ2-2

CDR3: CASSLWTGDCSNQPQHF
DNA: TGTGCCAGCAGTTTATGGACAGGGGATTGTAGCAATCAGCCCCAGCATTTT
size: -
V: TRBV28
D: TRBD1
J: TRBJ1-5

CDR3: CSVVVASETQYF
DNA: TGCAGCGTTGTTGTAGCGTCGGAGACCCAGTACTTC
size: many
V: TRBV29-1
D: -
J: TRBJ2-5

CDR3: CASSSGTGFNQPQHF
DNA: TGTGCCAGCAGTTCTGGGACAGGGTTTAATCAGCCCCAGCATTTT
size: many
V: TRBV12-3/TRBV12-4
D: TRBD1
J: TRBJ1-5